One and the same sample provided the 5 T cell receptor beta chains below, sequenced in a study of T cell changes during pregnancy in multiple sclerosis. Only in-frame clones appear in the TCRdb table, and some are missing; sequencing was by immunoSEQ multiplex PCR. Of around 80,000 clones in the sample, nearly 95% were seen once. Sequencing used peripheral blood, obtained in the second trimester of pregnancy. All receptors derive from a female donor with multiple sclerosis, enrolled in a pregnancy study.

This clone was counted a single time. The chain recombines TRBV6-5 with TRBJ1-1; D gene uncertain. Per germline, CDR1 MNHEY and CDR2 SVGAGI. Deletions cut 2 bases from V and 2 bases from J, with 15 bases between. The CDR3 is 16 residues long. CDR3 DNA: TGTGCCAGCAGTTACGAGGGTAGGGCAGCAAACACTGAAGCTTTCTTT. Translation gives CASSYEGRAANTEAFF.

In this sample, this clone turned up once. The gene calls are TRBV27 and TRBJ2-3; D may be TRBD2 (5 bases). The CDR3 totals 16 residues. Germline assignment: CDR1 MNHEY and CDR2 SMNVEV (reference sequence). Trimming took 5 bases from V and 3 from J, leaving 18 bases between them. CDR3 amino acids: CASSPLAVEGTDTQYF. DNA of the CDR3: TGTGCCAGCAGTCCGCTAGCTGTAGAGGGTACAGATACGCAGTATTTT.

The chain combines TRBV6-1 with TRBJ1-2; 8 nucleotides agree with TRBD1. The CDR3 has 14 residues. V lost 1 base to trimming and J lost 4 bases; unmatched junction nucleotides: 2. Germline assignment: CDR1 MNHNS and CDR2 SASEGT. Written as DNA, the CDR3 is TGTGCCAGCAGTGAAGAGGGGACAGGCTATGGCTACACCTTC. Its translation: CASSEEGTGYGYTF.

V is TRBV6-5 and J is TRBJ1-2; tentatively, D is TRBD1 (6 bases). The ends were cut back, 6 bases at V and 2 bases at J, with 16 bases in the middle. The CDR3 is 15 amino acids. The germline gives CDR1 MNHEY, CDR2 SVGAGI. The CDR3 nucleotides read TGTGCCAGCAGCCTAAACCGGGACACAAACTATGGCTACACCTTC. It yields the protein CASSLNRDTNYGYTF.

This chain joins TRBV2 and TRBJ2-1; tentative D call: TRBD1 (6 bases). The CDR3 loop spans 13 amino acids. The V end lost 2 bases, the J end lost 7 bases, and 9 bases lay between the germline ends. Germline V gene sequence: CDR1 SNHLY, CDR2 FYNNEI. CDR3 nucleotides: TGTGCCAGCAGTGAACAGGGGTTGAATGAGCAGTTCTTC. Its protein product is CASSEQGLNEQFF.